This T cell receptor beta chain derives from a study of blood T cells in healthy people across ages. In regard to this clonotype: Its antigen is not identified.

Whole-study results and caveats: Diversity estimates drawn from one million T cells were deemed underestimates.

From germline, CDR1 is MDHEN and CDR2 SYDVKM. V shed 6 bases and J 1 base; nucleotides not matched to a gene: 13. CDR3 length: 17 amino acids. The use of a sample-barcoded 5' primer and a J-beta primer mix characterized a second PCR of 7 to 11 cycles. A template-switch adaptor with 12 random nucleotides tagged each cDNA molecule. Each of the samples gave a minimum of 2.5 million paired-end reads that contained CDR3. TCRdb analysed the 5' RACE reads with MiXCR anew, one entry per CDR3 protein. This sample has 1.5 million to 2 million distinct CDR3 sequences, with 28% found just once. The clonotype comes from a woman in her 30s in good health. This chain uses TRBV28 with TRBJ2-5; TRBD2 matches at 8 bases. The sequencing input was blood. This chain's CDR3 is CASSSGVGGGPQETQYF. The CDR3 DNA follows: TGTGCCAGCAGCTCGGGAGTGGGCGGGGGGCCCCAAGAGACCCAGTACTTC.